The sequence of this T cell receptor (beta chain) was determined in a study of shared clonotypes between healthy human individuals. Per the germline V gene, CDR1 is DFQATT and CDR2 is SNEGSKA (reference sequence). Trimming removed 5 bases at V and 8 bases at J, with 12 bases between. This CDR3 is built from 11 residues. This clone is a singleton in its sample. This was a deep-level run. Evenly divided among several immunoSEQ plates was the genomic DNA of each subset. Per the original methods: Filtering differed for immunoSEQ, which gave only junction sequences without quality scores. TCRdb keeps only in-frame clones here, not all; method: immunoSEQ multiplex PCR. V and J calls and clone size are copied from that table; D and trimming were computed from the DNA. The table shows about 480,000 clones, with almost 80% occurring only once. Only Caucasian adults living in Nashville, Tennessee served as donors.

The clonotype originates from a woman aged 40 to 50 in good health. Some clones in this sample may be carry-over from other donors' samples. Material for sequencing was PBMCs. The V call is TRBV20-1, the J call TRBJ1-2, with D maybe TRBD1 (5 bases). This chain's CDR3 is CSAGLGEGYTF. In DNA, the CDR3 is TGCAGTGCTGGCCTGGGGGAAGGCTACACCTTC.